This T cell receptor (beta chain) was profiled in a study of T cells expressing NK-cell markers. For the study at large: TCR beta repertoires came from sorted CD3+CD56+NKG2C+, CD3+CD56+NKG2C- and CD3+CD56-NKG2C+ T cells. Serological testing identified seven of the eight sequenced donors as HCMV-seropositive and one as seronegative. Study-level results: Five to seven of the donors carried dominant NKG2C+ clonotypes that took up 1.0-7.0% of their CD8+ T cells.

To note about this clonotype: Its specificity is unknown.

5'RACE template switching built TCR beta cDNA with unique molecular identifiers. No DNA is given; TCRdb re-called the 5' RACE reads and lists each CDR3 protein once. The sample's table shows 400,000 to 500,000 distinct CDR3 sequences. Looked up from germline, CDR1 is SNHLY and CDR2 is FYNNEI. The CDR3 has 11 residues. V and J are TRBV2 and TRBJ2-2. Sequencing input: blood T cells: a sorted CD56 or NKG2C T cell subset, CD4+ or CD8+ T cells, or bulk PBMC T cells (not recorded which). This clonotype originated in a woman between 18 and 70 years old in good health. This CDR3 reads CASSGHWELFF.